Here is one T cell receptor beta chain with its context. The data were taken from a study of blood T cell repertoires in COVID-19. Authors' methods: How many nucleated cells were present was estimated from reference gene primer amplification. Sequenced by immunoSEQ multiplex PCR; TCRdb stores in-frame clones only, minus some. D and trimming were read from the DNA, whereas the V and J calls and clone size are those reported in that table. The table records 150,000 to 200,000 clones, approximately 91% of them present only once. Patients in Seattle were enrolled during active infection, then followed longitudinally. The V and J ends lost 3 bases and 10 bases, in that order; junction bases with no gene match: 9. The CDR3 extends over 15 amino acids. CDR1 and CDR2 (germline): SEHNR, FQNEAQ (reference sequence).

The gene calls are TRBV7-9 and TRBJ1-6, with 7 bases fitting TRBD1. The receptor was derived from a man younger than 35 with COVID-19, enrolled during active disease. The specimen was peripheral blood. CDR3 region: CASSLLKGGGSPLHF. In DNA form, the CDR3 reads TGTGCCAGCAGCTTGCTAAAAGGGGGCGGATCACCCCTCCACTTT.